Listed here is a single T cell receptor (beta chain). The study assigned cohorts using participant-reported clinical history. The data stem from a study of blood T cell repertoires in COVID-19. The wider study: All recovered Cohort 3 donors got two negative PCRs, got clearance, or saw symptom resolution.

As handled by the study authors: Estimation of nucleated cell counts was performed using reference gene primer amplification. TCRdb's copy holds only in-frame clones and misses some; the assay was immunoSEQ multiplex PCR. For V, J and clone size, that table is used; D and trimming come from the DNA. The data show under 200,000 clones, approximately 90% seen once. CDR1 is SGHTA and CDR2 is FQGNSA in the germline V gene. The CDR3 extends over 15 amino acids. V dropped 1 base and J dropped 4; count of bases not matched to a gene: 6. Sequenced sample: PBMCs or T cells enriched from blood (not recorded which). This clonotype originated in a woman aged 40-49 years in a cohort exposed to, infected with or recovered from COVID-19 (not recorded which). The V and J genes are TRBV7-2 and TRBJ1-1, with TRBD1 matching over 7 bases. CDR3 residues: CASSLDGDRITEAFF. The CDR3 nucleotides read TGTGCCAGCAGCTTAGACGGGGACAGAATCACTGAAGCTTTCTTT.